Below are 15 T cell receptor beta chains sequenced from a single sample in a study of T cell changes during pregnancy in multiple sclerosis. Here immunoSEQ multiplex PCR was the method, and the copy in TCRdb shows in-frame clones only, minus some. The sample includes approximately 100,000 clones, approximately 92% seen only once; the top ten take around 3.1%. Sequencing was performed on peripheral blood, taken in the second trimester of pregnancy. The receptors were gathered from a female donor with multiple sclerosis, enrolled in a pregnancy study.

This chain links TRBV19 with TRBJ2-5, with 8 positions matching TRBD1. V dropped 5 bases and J dropped 4; count of bases not matched to a gene: 9. The CDR3 loop spans 15 amino acids. Germline V gene sequence: CDR1 LNHDA, CDR2 SQIVND (reference sequence). The CDR3 sequence is CASSPQGATLETQYF. The CDR3, as DNA: TGTGCCAGTAGTCCCCAGGGGGCGACGTTAGAGACCCAGTACTTC.

Concerning this clone itself: Germline is not matched at one junction end, which may reflect a read error. The genes are TRBV28 and TRBJ1-5; D is undetermined. CDR3 length: 16 residues. Germline CDR1 is MDHEN and CDR2 is SYDVKM. The CDR3 bases are TGTGCCAGCAGTCCTAGGGAGCTATATAGCAATCAGCCCTTGGATTTT. This encodes CASSPRELYSNQPLDF.

The chain combines TRBV7-8 with TRBJ2-1, with a weak D call TRBD1 (6 bases). Germline values: CDR1 SGHVS, CDR2 FQNEAQ. CDR3 length equals 16 residues. V was shortened by 0 bases and J by 5 bases, with 14 bases between the two germline ends. This CDR3 reads CASSLANREIHNEQFF. CDR3 nucleotide sequence: TGTGCCAGCAGCTTAGCGAACAGGGAGATACACAATGAGCAGTTCTTC.

V usage is TRBV5-8 and J usage is TRBJ2-1; D is unclear. The V gene's germline CDR1 is SGHTS and CDR2 YDEGEE. Deletions cut 1 base from V and 9 bases from J, with 20 bases between. The CDR3 spans 16 residues. CDR3 coding DNA: TGTGCCAGCAGCTTGTTGGCTAGTCCCCGCGTGGGTGAGCAGTTCTTC. The encoded protein is CASSLLASPRVGEQFF. Drawing the rest from reference TRBV5-8 and TRBJ2-1, the complete variable domain is EAGVTQSPTHLIKTRGQQATLRCSPISGHTSVYWYQQALGLGLQFLLWYDEGEERNRGNFPPRFSGRQFPNYSSELNVNALELEDSALYLCASSLLASPRVGEQFFGPGTRLTVL.

The CDR3 here is CASSSYVTSLSPYEQYF. In nucleotides, the CDR3 is TGTGCCAGCAGCTCGTACGTGACTAGCCTTTCCCCCTACGAGCAGTACTTC. The genes are TRBV11-2 and TRBJ2-7; 7 bases are a match to TRBD2. V was clipped by 4 bases and J by 2 bases; unmatched bases: 14. Germline CDR1 is SGHAT and CDR2 is FQNNGV. The CDR3 spans 17 residues.

The genes are TRBV10-3 and TRBJ2-1; the match to TRBD1 covers 8 bases. V shed 5 bases, J shed 4 bases, and the junction held 10 bases outside the gene matches. Germline V gives CDR1 ENHRY, CDR2 SYGVKD. The CDR3 spans 16 residues. The CDR3 DNA is TGTGCCATCAGTCGCCCGGGCAGGGGGCTTTACAATGAGCAGTTCTTC. It translates to CAISRPGRGLYNEQFF.

This clone was seen a single time. CDR3 nucleotide sequence: TGTGCCAGTACCGGCGGGCGGGGCGGGGTCAATGAGCAGTTCTTC. Translation: CASTGGRGGVNEQFF. This chain connects TRBV19 to TRBJ2-1; the D gene is possibly TRBD2 (6 bases). The CDR3 has 15 residues. Germline V gene sequence: CDR1 LNHDA, CDR2 SQIVND (reference sequence). V lost 7 bases, J lost 6 bases, and 19 bases lay in between.

The chain combines TRBV2 with TRBJ2-5; TRBD2 matches at 11 bases. This CDR3 region has 22 residues. Germline CDR1 SNHLY, CDR2 FYNNEI. With V trimmed by 2 bases and J by 1 base, 21 bases remained unmatched. The CDR3 nucleotides are TGTGCCAGCAGTGAACGGTCCGCGGGCTTGACTAGCGGGAACGGGATCCAAGAGACCCAGTACTTC. Translating it yields CASSERSAGLTSGNGIQETQYF.

About this clone itself: The sample has other DNA sequences that encode this CDR3 too. The chain joins TRBV27 to TRBJ2-1; tentative D call: TRBD2 (6 bases). The CDR3 runs 14 residues. Germline-derived CDR1 and CDR2 are MNHEY and SMNVEV (reference sequence). V gave up 2 bases and J gave up 2 bases, with 7 bases separating them. Here the CDR3 DNA reads TGTGCCAGCAGTTTAGGAGGGCCCTACAATGAGCAGTTCTTC. Translation: CASSLGGPYNEQFF.

This clone was observed a few times. This chain uses TRBV19 with TRBJ2-2, with 13 bases that match TRBD2. Germline CDR1 LNHDA, CDR2 SQIVND (reference sequence). The CDR3 runs to 16 residues. J lost 7 bases, V lost 7 bases, and 9 bases had no gene match. The DNA of the CDR3 is TGTGCCAGTACCTCCCTCCGGACTAGCGGGAGCGGGGAGCTGTTTTTT. Translated: CASTSLRTSGSGELFF.

V is TRBV19 and J is TRBJ2-1; TRBD2 matches at 8 bases. In germline, CDR1 is LNHDA, CDR2 SQIVND (reference sequence). The CDR3 consists of 15 residues. J lost 3 bases, V lost 10 bases, and 11 bases had no gene match. The CDR3, as DNA: TGTGCCACTCAAACCGCTAGCGGGTTCTACAATGAGCAGTTCTTC. Protein: CATQTASGFYNEQFF.

This clone showed up just once. Here the CDR3 DNA reads TGTGCCAGCAGTACCCTCGACAGGGTCTACGAGCAGTACTTC. This sequence encodes CASSTLDRVYEQYF. The J gene is TRBJ2-7, the V gene TRBV27; 7 nucleotides align to TRBD1. This CDR3 has 14 residues. Germline CDR1 is MNHEY and CDR2 is SMNVEV (reference sequence). V dropped 5 bases and J dropped 3; count of bases not matched to a gene: 7.

This chain links TRBV9 with TRBJ2-7; D not certain. The germline V gene has CDR1 SGDLS and CDR2 YYNGEE. V dropped 0 bases and J dropped 6 bases, with 7 bases sitting between them. The CDR3 runs 12 residues. The CDR3 nucleotides are TGTGCCAGCAGCGTAGACTCGTCCGAGCAGTACTTC. This sequence encodes CASSVDSSEQYF. Complete variable domain (other parts from reference TRBV9 and TRBJ2-7): DSGVTQTPKHLITATGQRVTLRCSPRSGDLSVYWYQQSLDQGLQFLIQYYNGEERAKGNILERFSAQQFPDLHSELNLSSLELGDSALYFCASSVDSSEQYFGPGTRLTVT.

The genes are TRBV5-1 and TRBJ1-5, with D possibly matching TRBD1 (6 bases). V lost 0 bases and J 2 bases, leaving 9 bases between the germline ends. There are 15 residues in the CDR3. CDR1 is SGHRS, CDR2 YFSETQ, per germline. CDR3 nucleotides: TGCGCCAGCAGCTTGGCAGGGGACCGCAATCAGCCCCAGCATTTT. Protein product: CASSLAGDRNQPQHF. The entire variable domain, with the rest obtained from reference TRBV5-1 and TRBJ1-5, is as follows: KAGVTQTPRYLIKTRGQQVTLSCSPISGHRSVSWYQQTPGQGLQFLFEYFSETQRNKGNFPGRFSGRQFSNSRSEMNVSTLELGDSALYLCASSLAGDRNQPQHFGDGTRLSIL.

The V gene is TRBV5-4, the J gene TRBJ2-5; 9 nucleotides line up with TRBD2. Germline V CDR1 and CDR2: SGHNT, YYREEE (reference sequence). The CDR3 totals 15 residues. The V segment lost 4 bases and the J segment 5 bases; nucleotides outside the gene matches: 9. The CDR3 loop is CASSRREGPGETQYF. DNA of the CDR3: TGTGCCAGCAGCAGGCGGGAGGGGCCGGGGGAGACCCAGTACTTC.